This entry lists 25 T cell receptor beta chains sequenced from one sample in a study of CD8+CD57+ T cells in acquired aplastic anemia (dated by TCRdb to 2016 to 2019). The sequencer was an Illumina HiSeq 2000. Genomic DNA served as template for TCR beta VDJ combination and CDR3 sequence profiling. TCRdb ran its own pipeline on the public reads, namely fastp trimming at Q25 and MiXCR clone calling, and kept in-frame beta chains. Records with the same CDR3 protein are collapsed into one entry carrying the most frequent genes and DNA. The table for this sample lists some 240,000 distinct CDR3 sequences; 30% to 35% of them were counted only once. The top ten constitute 1.1% of the sample. The specimen was sorted CD4+, CD8+, or CD8+CD57+ T cells (not recorded which) from PBMCs. The receptors here all came from a human donor in good health, serving as a control.

The chain employs TRBV4-1 and TRBJ1-3; D unclear. Germline V lookup: CDR1 MGHRA, CDR2 YSYEKL. Trimming took 1 base from V and 0 from J, leaving 10 bases between them. This CDR3 is 16 amino acids long. The CDR3 spells CASSQGMPLSGNTIYF. CDR3 DNA: TGCGCCAGCAGCCAAGGAATGCCTCTCTCTGGAAACACCATATATTTT.

As to this clonotype: A clone one base away is much larger, so this may be a read error. The CDR3 coding sequence is TGTGCCAGCAGAACGGGACACGTGAACACTGAAGCTTTCTTT. Translated, it gives CASRTGHVNTEAFF. The V call is TRBV10-3, the J call TRBJ1-1, with a weak D call TRBD1 (6 bases). In germline, CDR1 is ENHRY, CDR2 SYGVKD. V was clipped by 10 bases and J by 0 bases, with 15 bases between them. The CDR3 extends over 14 amino acids.

The J gene is TRBJ1-2, the V gene TRBV7-9, with 7 bases aligning to TRBD1. Germline V CDR1 and CDR2: SEHNR, FQNEAQ (reference sequence). This CDR3 has 14 amino acids. Losses at the gene ends were 5 bases for V and 7 bases for J; bases not matched to a gene: 10. Here the CDR3 reads CASSRSLGGPGYTF. The CDR3 DNA follows: TGTGCCAGCAGCAGAAGTCTAGGGGGCCCTGGCTACACCTTC.

Many counts were recorded for this clonotype. The gene calls are TRBV20-1 and TRBJ1-1; D possibly corresponds to TRBD1 (5 bases). CDR1 is DFQATT and CDR2 is SNEGSKA in the germline V gene (reference sequence). The CDR3 contains 14 residues. V dropped 0 bases and J dropped 3 bases, with 11 bases sitting between them. The CDR3 DNA sequence: TGCAGTGCTAGAGATATGGGGGGGTACACTGAAGCTTTCTTT. This encodes CSARDMGGYTEAFF.

Comments on this clonotype: At one end the junction does not follow the germline gene, possibly because of a read error. The chain is built from TRBV9 and TRBJ1-2; tentatively, D is TRBD1 (6 bases). This CDR3 is built from 15 residues. CDR1 is SGDLS, CDR2 YYNGEE, per germline. DNA for the CDR3: TGCGCCAGCAGTGCGGACAGCCTGGGTCATAGTGGCTACGCCTTC. Translated, it gives CASSADSLGHSGYAF.

This clonotype has at least ten counts. This sequence joins TRBV2 and TRBJ2-2; 7 nucleotides agree with TRBD1. J was trimmed by 2 bases and V by 6 bases; bases with no gene match: 6. CDR1 is SNHLY, CDR2 FYNNEI, per germline. The CDR3 totals 15 residues. CDR3 loop: CASRTDRANTGELFF. In DNA form, the CDR3 reads TGTGCCAGCAGAACCGACAGGGCCAACACCGGGGAGCTGTTTTTT.

This sequence joins TRBV6-2 or TRBV6-3 and TRBJ1-4, with 11 bases fitting TRBD1. The V gene's germline CDR1 is MNHEY and CDR2 SVGEGT. The ends lost 6 bases at V and 4 bases at J; junction bases unmatched: 1. The CDR3 covers 14 residues. This chain's CDR3 is CASSGTGGNEKLFF. The DNA of the CDR3 is TGTGCCAGCAGCGGGACAGGGGGTAATGAAAAACTGTTTTTT.

This chain links TRBV15 with TRBJ1-6; D gene uncertain. Trimming took 4 bases from V and 6 from J, leaving 13 bases between them. This CDR3 contains 15 residues. In germline, CDR1 is LNHNV, CDR2 YYDKDF (reference sequence). The CDR3, as DNA: TGTGCCACCAGCAAAGGTATAAGAACTAATTCACCCCTCCACTTT. It yields the protein CATSKGIRTNSPLHF. Full variable domain (missing parts from reference TRBV15 and TRBJ1-6): DAMVIQNPRYQVTQFGKPVTLSCSQTLNHNVMYWYQQKSSQAPKLLFHYYDKDFNNEADTPDNFQSRRPNTSFCFLDIRSPGLGDTAMYLCATSKGIRTNSPLHFGNGTRLTVT.

The chain couples TRBV11-2 to TRBJ1-2, with TRBD1 as a possible D gene (6 bases). The CDR3 has 13 amino acids. The V end was cut by 6 bases, the J end by 8 bases, with 16 bases between. Germline lookup yields CDR1 SGHAT and CDR2 FQNNGV. CDR3 amino acids: CASRPTGYGGYTF. CDR3 nucleotide sequence: TGTGCCAGCAGACCTACAGGGTATGGAGGCTACACCTTC.

This chain uses TRBV6-1 with TRBJ2-7; D is perhaps TRBD1 (6 bases). V lost 8 bases to trimming and J lost 0 bases, with 17 bases between them. Germline CDR1 reads MNHNS; CDR2 reads SASEGT. This CDR3 comprises 15 residues. CDR3 bases: TGTGCCAGCTCAATCACAGGGACCCCCTCCTACGAGCAGTACTTC. Its translation is CASSITGTPSYEQYF.

This clonotype has a count of ten or more. The chain couples TRBV6-1 to TRBJ1-2; 7 positions match TRBD1. Germline CDR1 is MNHNS and CDR2 is SASEGT. The CDR3 consists of 14 residues. V dropped 5 bases and J dropped 4; count of bases not matched to a gene: 7. CDR3 protein: CASSLQGPPYGYTF. The CDR3 nucleotides are TGTGCCAGCAGTCTACAGGGGCCGCCCTATGGCTACACCTTC.

This clonotype has ten or more counts. The V call is TRBV20-1, the J call TRBJ2-5, with D possibly being TRBD1 (6 bases). The CDR3 sequence is 15 residues long. The V and J ends lost 1 base and 5 bases respectively, with 17 bases between them. Germline V lookup: CDR1 DFQATT, CDR2 SNEGSKA (reference sequence). CDR3 region: CSARVGGREAETQYF. Written as DNA, the CDR3 is TGCAGTGCTAGAGTTGGGGGCAGGGAAGCGGAGACCCAGTACTTC.

This chain joins TRBV25-1 and TRBJ2-7; D might be TRBD2 (5 bases). There are 12 residues in the CDR3. Germline CDR1 reads MGHDK; CDR2 reads SYGVNS. The V end lost 6 bases, the J end lost 3 bases, and 9 bases lay between the germline ends. The CDR3 DNA sequence: TGTGCCAGCAGCTGGACTGACTACGAGCAGTACTTC. Protein: CASSWTDYEQYF.

Regarding this clonotype: Since a much larger clone is just one base distant, this may be a read error. The chain employs TRBV7-2 and TRBJ2-7; D may match TRBD1 or TRBD2 (5 bases each). The germline CDR1 and CDR2 sequences are SGHTA and FQGNSA. CDR3 length: 16 amino acids. Trimming removed 1 base from V and 6 bases from J, with 19 bases in between. The CDR3 region is CASSLVWDGGPIEQYF. The CDR3 DNA reads as TGTGCCAGCAGCTTAGTTTGGGACGGAGGACCTATCGAGCAGTACTTC.

This clonotype was seen at least ten times. J is TRBJ2-7 and V is TRBV5-1; 9 positions agree with TRBD1. Germline CDR1 reads SGHRS; CDR2 reads YFSETQ. The V and J ends lost 4 bases and 0 bases, in that order; junction bases with no gene match: 5. The CDR3 runs to 15 residues. CDR3: CASSPQGQGSYEQYF. CDR3 bases: TGCGCCAGCAGCCCACAGGGACAGGGCTCCTACGAGCAGTACTTC. Using reference TRBV5-1 and TRBJ2-7 for the parts outside the CDR3, the full variable domain is KAGVTQTPRYLIKTRGQQVTLSCSPISGHRSVSWYQQTPGQGLQFLFEYFSETQRNKGNFPGRFSGRQFSNSRSEMNVSTLELGDSALYLCASSPQGQGSYEQYFGPGTRLTVT.

At least ten counts were recorded for this clonotype. The J gene is TRBJ2-7, the V gene TRBV7-9; 8 bases match TRBD1. The CDR3 covers 14 residues. V trimming: 1 base; J trimming: 2 bases; junction bases outside the gene matches: 1. Germline V lookup: CDR1 SEHNR, CDR2 FQNEAQ (reference sequence). CDR3 nucleotides: TGTGCCAGCAGCTTAGACAGGGGGGCCTACGAGCAGTACTTC. This translates into CASSLDRGAYEQYF.

This clonotype was observed a handful of times. V gene TRBV9 combines with J gene TRBJ2-5; 7 bases line up with TRBD1. The CDR3 extends over 14 amino acids. V gave up 3 bases and J gave up 2 bases; unmatched junction bases: 4. The V gene's germline CDR1 is SGDLS and CDR2 YYNGEE. CDR3 sequence (DNA): TGTGCCAGCAGCGCCAGGGGGTTTCAAGAGACCCAGTACTTC. This translates into CASSARGFQETQYF. The full variable domain, completed using reference TRBV9 and TRBJ2-5, is DSGVTQTPKHLITATGQRVTLRCSPRSGDLSVYWYQQSLDQGLQFLIQYYNGEERAKGNILERFSAQQFPDLHSELNLSSLELGDSALYFCASSARGFQETQYFGPGTRLLVL.

A word on this clonotype: A much larger clone is a single base away; this may be a read error. Likely a read error: the CDR3 ends without its conserved phenylalanine or tryptophan. The rearrangement joins TRBV14 to TRBJ2-7; D is undetermined. The CDR3 runs to 13 residues. Germline V gives CDR1 SGHDN, CDR2 FVKESK. The V and J ends lost 1 base and 4 bases respectively, with 8 bases between them. CDR3 coding DNA: TGTGCCAGCAGCCAAGCAGGATTTTACGAGCAGTACCTC. Encoded protein: CASSQAGFYEQYL.

Concerning this clonotype itself: One end of the junction does not line up with germline, which may come from a read error. The chain uses TRBV2 and TRBJ1-3; D is uncertain. This CDR3 has 13 amino acids. Germline V gene sequence: CDR1 SNHLY, CDR2 FYNNEI. CDR3 DNA sequence: TGTGCCAGCAGTCCAACTTCTGGAAGCACCATATATTTT. Its protein is CASSPTSGSTIYF.

V is TRBV12-3 or TRBV12-4 and J is TRBJ2-2, with 7 bases matching TRBD1. The CDR3 covers 15 residues. Germline trimming cut 7 bases from V and 1 base from J; bases unmatched to any gene: 6. CDR3 residues: CASTLDRENTGELFF. CDR3 nucleotides: TGTGCCAGCACCTTAGACAGGGAGAACACCGGGGAGCTGTTTTTT.

The gene calls are TRBV19 and TRBJ2-3; D may be TRBD2 (6 bases). This CDR3 is 12 amino acids long. The V gene's germline CDR1 is LNHDA and CDR2 SQIVND (reference sequence). Trimming removed 10 bases at V and 6 bases at J, with 14 bases between. This CDR3 reads CATQGGVDTQYF. The CDR3 nucleotides read TGTGCCACCCAGGGCGGGGTGGATACGCAGTATTTT.

The rearrangement joins TRBV12-5 to TRBJ1-1, with D hard to call. The CDR3 consists of 14 residues. V gave up 5 bases and J gave up 4 bases, with 14 bases separating them. Germline CDR1 and CDR2: LGHNT and FRNRAP. The CDR3 loop is CASGPNWVATEAFF. DNA for the CDR3: TGTGCTAGTGGTCCCAACTGGGTCGCCACTGAAGCTTTCTTT.

This clonotype was recorded many times. The rearrangement joins TRBV7-2 to TRBJ2-7; D might be TRBD2 (6 bases). This CDR3 has 15 amino acids. Germline-derived CDR1 and CDR2 are SGHTA and FQGNSA. Trimming took 1 base from V and 2 from J, leaving 12 bases between them. The CDR3 sequence: CASSLVGGTPYEQYF. In nucleotides, the CDR3 is TGTGCCAGCAGCTTAGTGGGGGGAACGCCCTACGAGCAGTACTTC.

This clonotype was seen a few times. One junction end does not reproduce the germline sequence, and a read error may be involved. This chain connects TRBV7-3 to TRBJ1-6; TRBD1 is a possible D gene (5 bases). The CDR3 covers 15 residues. Germline-derived CDR1 and CDR2 are SGHTA and FQGTGA. This CDR3 is CASSYDSSYNSPPHF. CDR3 nucleotide sequence: TGTGCCAGCAGCTACGACAGCTCCTATAATTCACCCCCCCACTTT.

This chain joins TRBV7-2 and TRBJ2-7; possible D gene TRBD2, 6 bases. The CDR3 length is 15 residues. The ends were cut back, 1 base at V and 3 bases at J, with 13 bases in the middle. The germline V gene has CDR1 SGHTA and CDR2 FQGNSA. The CDR3 is CASSLVGGAYYEQYF. Written as DNA, the CDR3 is TGTGCCAGCAGCTTAGTGGGGGGAGCGTACTACGAGCAGTACTTC.